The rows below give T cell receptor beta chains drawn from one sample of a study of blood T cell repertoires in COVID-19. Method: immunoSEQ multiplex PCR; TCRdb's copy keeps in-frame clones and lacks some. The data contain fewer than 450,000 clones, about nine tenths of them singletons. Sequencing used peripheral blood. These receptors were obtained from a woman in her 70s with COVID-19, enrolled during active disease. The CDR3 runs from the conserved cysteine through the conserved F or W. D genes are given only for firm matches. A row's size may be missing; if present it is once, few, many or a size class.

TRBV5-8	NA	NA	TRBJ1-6	TGTGCCAGCAGCAGAGGGGGAAGCGATTCACCCCTCCACTTT	CASSRGGSDSPLHF
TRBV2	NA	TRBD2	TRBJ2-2	TGTGCCAGCAGTGTCTCTCAAGCGGGGGCCGGGGAGCTGTTTTTT	CASSVSQAGAGELFF
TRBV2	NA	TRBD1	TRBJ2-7	TGTGCCAGCAGTGAAGGAAGACAGGGGGAGCACGAGCAGTACTTC	CASSEGRQGEHEQYF
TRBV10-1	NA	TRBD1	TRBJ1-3	TGCGCCAGCTCCACAGGGGCCTCACCTGGAAACACCATATATTTT	CASSTGASPGNTIYF
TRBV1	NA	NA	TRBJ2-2	TGCACCAGCAGCCAAGTGGATTTGGGTAGGGGCGGGGAGCTGTTTTTT	CTSSQVDLGRGGELFF
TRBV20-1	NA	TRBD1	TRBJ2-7	TGCAGTGCAGGGACAGCCTACGAGCAGTACTTC	CSAGTAYEQYF
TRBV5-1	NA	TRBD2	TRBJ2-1	TGCGCCAGCAGTTTCGGGGGGGCCTTTCTCAATGAGCAGTTCTTC	CASSFGGAFLNEQFF
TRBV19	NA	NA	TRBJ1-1	TGTGCCAGTAGCCATACTCCCACCCGCACTGAAGCTTTCTTT	CASSHTPTRTEAFF
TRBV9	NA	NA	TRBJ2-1	TGTGCCAGCAGCCCTCCCGGGACTCATAATGAGCAGTTCTTC	CASSPPGTHNEQFF
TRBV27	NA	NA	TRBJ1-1	TGTGCCAGCTCCCTAGAGGAGCACACTGAAGCTTTCTTT	CASSLEEHTEAFF
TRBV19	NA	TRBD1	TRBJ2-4	TGTGCCAGTAGTATGGGACAGGGGACGGCCAAAAACATTCAGTACTTC	CASSMGQGTAKNIQYF
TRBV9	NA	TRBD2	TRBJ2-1	TGTGCCAGCAGCCTTGGCGGGGGGGGCCGAAATGAGCAGTTCTTC	CASSLGGGGRNEQFF
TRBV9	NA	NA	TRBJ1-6	TGTGCCAGCAGCGTAGAGACAGGCGGGCCTAATTCACCCCTCCACTTT	CASSVETGGPNSPLHF
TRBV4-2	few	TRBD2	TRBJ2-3	TGTGCCAGCAGCCAAGATGGGGCGGGGGGTGGAGCAGATACGCAGTATTTT	CASSQDGAGGGADTQYF
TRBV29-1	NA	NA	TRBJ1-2	TGCAGCGTTGATCAACAGGGAGATCCCTATGGCTACACCTTC	CSVDQQGDPYGYTF
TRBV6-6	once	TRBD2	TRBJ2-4	TGTGCCAGCAGTTTTTCCCGGGGGGGCCCAAACATTCAGTACTTC	CASSFSRGGPNIQYF
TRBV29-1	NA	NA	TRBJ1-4	TGCAGCGCTGGGGGCCTGAATGAAAAACTGTTTTTT	CSAGGLNEKLFF
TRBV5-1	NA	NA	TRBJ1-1	TGCGCCAGCAGCTTGGCCCCGGGGGGCACTGAAGCTTTCTTT	CASSLAPGGTEAFF
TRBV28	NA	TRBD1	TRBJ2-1	TGTGCCAGCAGTCAGGGACAGGTGACTTACGGTGAGCAGTTCTTC	CASSQGQVTYGEQFF
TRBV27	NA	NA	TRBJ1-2	TGTGCCAGCAGTACGACAGATAGAGGATATGGCTACACCTTC	CASSTTDRGYGYTF
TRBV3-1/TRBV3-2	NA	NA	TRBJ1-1	TGTGCCAGCAGCCAGGAGGGGGGGGTGAACACTGAAGCTTTCTTT	CASSQEGGVNTEAFF
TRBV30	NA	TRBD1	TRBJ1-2	TGTGCCTGGAACAGGGGTAGTGGCTACACCTTC	CAWNRGSGYTF
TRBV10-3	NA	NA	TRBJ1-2	TGTGCCATCAAAGGTGGCAGGGAACGGGACTATGGCTACACCTTC	CAIKGGRERDYGYTF
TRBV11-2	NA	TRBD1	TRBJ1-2	TGTGCCAGCAGCCCTAACAGGGGGCAAAACTATGGCTACACCTTC	CASSPNRGQNYGYTF
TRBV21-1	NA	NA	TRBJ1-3	TGTGCCAGCAGCAACCCGGGACAGGGGTCTGGAAACACCATATATTTT	CASSNPGQGSGNTIYF
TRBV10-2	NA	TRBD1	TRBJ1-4	TGCGCCAGCAGTGAGTCGACAGGGCCCAGGACCGAAAAACTGTTTTTT	CASSESTGPRTEKLFF
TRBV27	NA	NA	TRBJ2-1	TGTGCCAGCAGTTTAGTGGGGCCCCTACAGCAGTTCTTC	CASSLVGPLQQFF
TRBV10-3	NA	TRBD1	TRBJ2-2	TGTGCCATCAGTCTCCGGACAGGGCACAACACCGGGGAGCTGTTTTTT	CAISLRTGHNTGELFF
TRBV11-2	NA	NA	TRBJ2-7	TGTGCCAGCAGCTTAGACGACTTCTACGAGCAGTACTTC	CASSLDDFYEQYF
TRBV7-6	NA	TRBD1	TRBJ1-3	TGTGCCAGCAGCTTAGAAGGGGGCAACTCTGGAAACACCATATATTTT	CASSLEGGNSGNTIYF
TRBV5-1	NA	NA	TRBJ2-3	TGCGCCAGCAGCTTGCAGACGGGGGTAACCACAGATACGCAGTATTTT	CASSLQTGVTTDTQYF
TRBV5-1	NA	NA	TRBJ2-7	TGCGCCAGCAGCTTGGTTGCAGGGGCAAGCGAGCAGTACTTC	CASSLVAGASEQYF
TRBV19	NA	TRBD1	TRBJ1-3	TGTGCCAGTAGTCCTGAGACAGGGGCTGGAAACACCATATATTTT	CASSPETGAGNTIYF
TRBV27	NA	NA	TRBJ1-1	TGTGCCAGCAGTTTCAGTACACAGAACACTGAAGCTTTCTTT	CASSFSTQNTEAFF
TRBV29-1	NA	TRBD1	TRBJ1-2	TGCAGCGTGGAATCCCGGGACAGGGTATTAGGCTACACCTTC	CSVESRDRVLGYTF
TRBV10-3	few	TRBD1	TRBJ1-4	TGTGCCATCAGTGAGACAGGGGTCAGTGAAAAACTGTTTTTT	CAISETGVSEKLFF
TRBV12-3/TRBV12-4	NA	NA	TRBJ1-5	TGTGCCAGCAGTCACGGGGGGTATCAGCCCCAGCATTTT	CASSHGGYQPQHF
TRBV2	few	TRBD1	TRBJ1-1	TGTGCCAGCGCCGGGACAGGGGGCGAAGCTTTCTTT	CASAGTGGEAFF